One sample yielded the 28 T cell receptor beta chains listed below, sequenced in a study of metastatic and nonmetastatic thyroid tumors. TCRdb redid the clone calls on the PCR reads using MiXCR. The table lists 20,000 to 25,000 clones, 13% of them singletons, with 17% in the top ten. Until they underwent thyroid surgery, no patient had received any treatment. Sequencing input: blood. The receptors originated from a female donor with papillary thyroid cancer or a benign thyroid nodule (not recorded which). Some clones in this sample may be carry-over from other donors' samples.

This clone was observed many times. This same CDR3 is encoded by further DNA sequences in the sample. V usage is TRBV5-1 and J usage is TRBJ2-5, with D unclear. The CDR3 is 18 amino acids. Germline V CDR1 and CDR2: SGHRS, YFSETQ. Trimming left V 1 base short and J 6 bases short, with 25 bases between. This CDR3 is CASSLYQSRPTGLKTQYF. In DNA form, the CDR3 reads TGCGCCAGCAGCTTGTATCAATCTCGCCCGACGGGTTTGAAGACCCAGTACTTC.

A few counts support this clone. The rearrangement uses TRBV6-1 and TRBJ2-7; no clear D. Germline CDR1 reads MNHNS; CDR2 reads SASEGT. This CDR3 has 12 residues. In nucleotides, the CDR3 is TGTGAAAGCCAAGGTAGCTCCTACGAGCAGTACTTC. This translates into CESQGSSYEQYF.

The V call is TRBV6-1, the J call TRBJ2-1; 15 bases agree with TRBD2. This CDR3 spans 18 amino acids. Per germline, CDR1 MNHNS and CDR2 SASEGT. V was pared by 10 bases and J by 2 bases, with 12 bases of the junction left unmatched. CDR3: CAISRTSGRVGAYNEQFF. The CDR3, as DNA: TGTGCCATCAGCAGGACTAGCGGGAGGGTTGGGGCCTACAATGAGCAGTTCTTC.

Many counts were recorded for this clone. Other DNA sequences in the same sample also yield this CDR3. The genes are TRBV3-1 and TRBJ1-2; perhaps TRBD1 as D (6 bases). The CDR3 has 14 residues. The germline V gene has CDR1 LGHDT and CDR2 YNNKEL (reference sequence). Trimming removed 4 bases at V and 4 bases at J, with 13 bases between. The CDR3 here is CASSPRTAGYGYTF. CDR3 DNA: TGTGCCAGCAGCCCTCGGACAGCAGGCTATGGCTACACCTTC.

The CDR3 sequence: CSSIAGDTQYF. The CDR3 nucleotides read TGCAGCTCGATAGCGGGAGATACGCAGTATTTT. This sequence joins TRBV20-1 and TRBJ2-3, with TRBD2 matching 7 bases. This CDR3 has 11 amino acids. The V gene's germline CDR1 is DFQATT and CDR2 SNEGSKA (reference sequence).

This clone was detected many times. The V and J genes are TRBV18 and TRBJ2-1, with 11 bases that match TRBD2. Per germline, CDR1 KGHSH and CDR2 LQKENI. The CDR3 extends over 19 amino acids. With V trimmed by 3 bases and J by 5 bases, 15 bases remained unmatched. CDR3 amino acids: CASSPSIYSGRADHNEQFF. The CDR3 coding sequence is TGTGCCAGCTCACCGTCAATCTATAGCGGGAGGGCCGACCACAATGAGCAGTTCTTC.

This clone was observed at least ten times. This chain links TRBV10-1 with TRBJ2-5, with D possibly being TRBD1 or TRBD2 (5 bases each). This CDR3 is 13 amino acids long. Per the germline V gene, CDR1 is WNHNN and CDR2 is SYGVQD (reference sequence). Trimming shortened V by 6 bases and J by 1 base, and 9 bases separated the two germline ends. The CDR3 spells CASSEGIQETQYF. CDR3 nucleotides: TGCGCCAGCAGCGAGGGGATCCAAGAGACCCAGTACTTC.

V usage is TRBV12-3 or TRBV12-4 and J usage is TRBJ2-2; D is tentatively TRBD1 or TRBD2 (5 bases each). The CDR3 is made up of 14 amino acids. The germline V and J ends were trimmed by 6 bases and 4 bases, with 12 bases remaining between them. The CDR3 spells CASSNGAVTGELFF. CDR3 nucleotides: TGTGCCAGCAGCAACGGGGCCGTCACCGGGGAGCTGTTTTTT.

This clone was recorded at least ten times. The chain recombines TRBV6-1 with TRBJ2-7; 7 nucleotides agree with TRBD2. From germline, CDR1 is MNHNS and CDR2 SASEGT. This CDR3 is built from 15 residues. Trimming took 5 bases from V and 3 from J; bases not matched to a gene: 10. The chain's CDR3 is CASSLTGTGGYEQYF. The CDR3 nucleotides are TGTGCCAGCAGTCTAACCGGGACGGGGGGCTACGAGCAGTACTTC.

A note on this clone: The conserved phenylalanine or tryptophan normally closing the CDR3 is absent here, so this likely arose from a read error. The chain links TRBV20-1 to TRBJ1-5, with TRBD1 as a possible D gene (5 bases). Trimming took 3 bases from V and 5 from J, leaving 11 bases between them. From germline, CDR1 is DFQATT and CDR2 SNEGSKA (reference sequence). This CDR3 contains 13 residues. CDR3 sequence: CSASDQGYQPQHL. The CDR3 region has the DNA TGCAGTGCTAGCGACCAGGGTTATCAGCCCCAGCATCTT.

As regards this clone: This clone may be a read error of a much larger clone one base away. The J gene is TRBJ2-3, the V gene TRBV10-3; 12 bases map to TRBD2. The length of the CDR3 is 15 residues. J was trimmed by 7 bases and V by 4 bases; bases with no gene match: 6. Germline loops: CDR1 ENHRY, CDR2 SYGVKD. CDR3 loop: CAISATSGSAYTQYF. In DNA, the CDR3 is TGTGCCATCAGTGCGACTAGCGGGAGCGCATATACGCAGTATTTT.

In the case of this clone: One junction end disagrees with the germline gene, perhaps due to a read error. This sequence joins TRBV9 and TRBJ2-7, with a weak D call TRBD2 (6 bases). The germline V gene encodes CDR1 SGDLS and CDR2 YYNGEE. The CDR3 has 17 residues. The CDR3 sequence: CVSSVGPGYGMEGEQYF. The CDR3, as DNA: TGTGTCAGCAGCGTAGGACCCGGGTACGGGATGGAGGGCGAGCAGTACTTC.

This clone came up a few times. This clone may be a read error of a much larger clone one base away. The chain employs TRBV2 and TRBJ1-2, with D unclear. The CDR3 runs to 14 residues. Germline V gene data show CDR1 as SNHLY and CDR2 as FYNNEI. CDR3 sequence: CASSNQEANHGYTF. CDR3 bases: TGTGCCAGCAGTAATCAAGAAGCTAACCATGGCTACACCTTC.

This clone was observed at least ten times. The chain is built from TRBV7-8 and TRBJ1-5; tentatively, D is TRBD1 (5 bases). Trimming pared 5 bases from V and 5 bases from J, leaving 13 bases between. This CDR3 is 14 amino acids long. Germline V CDR1 and CDR2: SGHVS, FQNEAQ. Here the CDR3 DNA reads TGTGCCAGCAGCCTCGACAGTATGTATCAGCCCCAGCATTTT. Translation gives CASSLDSMYQPQHF.

This clone was seen many times. The V gene is TRBV7-9, the J gene TRBJ1-5; D gene unclear. Trimming cost V 5 bases and J 5 bases, with 10 bases left between them. The CDR3 spans 13 residues. The germline V gene encodes CDR1 SEHNR and CDR2 FQNEAQ (reference sequence). The CDR3 protein is CASSRSRDQPQHF. The CDR3 DNA sequence: TGTGCCAGCAGCAGAAGTAGGGATCAGCCCCAGCATTTT.

In its sample, this clone was seen many times. The chain uses TRBV20-1 and TRBJ2-1; D unclear. CDR1 and CDR2 from the germline V gene are DFQATT and SNEGSKA (reference sequence). The V and J ends lost 6 bases and 6 bases respectively, with 30 bases between them. The length of the CDR3 is 18 residues. CDR3 in DNA: TGCAGTGCCTGGTCGCGCCTCGGGCAGGATTGGTCAAGCAATGAGCAGTTCTTC. This sequence encodes CSAWSRLGQDWSSNEQFF.

The gene calls are TRBV30 and TRBJ1-1; D perhaps matches TRBD1 (6 bases). V lost 0 bases and J lost 11, with 16 bases in between. The CDR3 runs 13 residues. Per the germline V gene, CDR1 is GTSNPN and CDR2 is SVGIG (reference sequence). The DNA for the CDR3 is TGTGCCTGGAGTGTATCGCGGGACACCGATGCTTTCTTT. Translating gives CAWSVSRDTDAFF.

This clone was recorded at least ten times. This sequence joins TRBV11-2 and TRBJ1-3; TRBD1 matches 7 bases. The CDR3 loop spans 15 amino acids. The V segment lost 5 bases and the J segment 0 bases; nucleotides outside the gene matches: 4. From germline, CDR1 is SGHAT and CDR2 FQNNGV. CDR3 protein: CASSAGTASGNTIYF. The CDR3 nucleotides read TGTGCCAGCAGCGCCGGGACAGCCTCTGGAAACACCATATATTTT.

The table lists this clone with many counts. This chain connects TRBV20-1 to TRBJ2-1; 8 bases match TRBD2. The V gene's germline CDR1 is DFQATT and CDR2 SNEGSKA (reference sequence). V trimming: 6 bases; J trimming: 5 bases; junction bases outside the gene matches: 6. The CDR3 totals 13 residues. The CDR3 reads CSASSGLDNEQFF. CDR3 nucleotide sequence: TGCAGTGCATCCTCGGGACTAGACAATGAGCAGTTCTTC.

At least ten counts were recorded for this clone. The V gene is TRBV20-1, the J gene TRBJ1-4; unclear D gene. Germline V gene lookup returns CDR1 DFQATT and CDR2 SNEGSKA (reference sequence). CDR3 length equals 11 residues. The ends were cut back, 4 bases at V and 6 bases at J, with 6 bases in the middle. Here the CDR3 DNA reads TGCAGTGCTAACACGGATGAAAAACTGTTTTTT. It codes for CSANTDEKLFF.

This clone was seen at least ten times. The chain links TRBV28 to TRBJ2-4; 8 bases align to TRBD1. The CDR3 runs 18 residues. Germline CDR1 MDHEN, CDR2 SYDVKM. With V trimmed by 6 bases and J by 1 base, 14 bases remained unmatched. CDR3 amino acids: CASSTPSDRAGAKNIQYF. DNA for the CDR3: TGTGCCAGCAGCACTCCCTCGGACAGGGCGGGGGCCAAAAACATTCAGTACTTC.

As to this clone: A read error may produce the germline difference seen at one junction end. The gene calls are TRBV19 and TRBJ2-2; D unresolved. The V gene's germline CDR1 is LNHDA and CDR2 SQIVND (reference sequence). This CDR3 comprises 13 residues. CDR3 coding DNA: TGTGTCAGTAGTAATCAGAAAACCGGGGAGCTGTTTTTT. Translating it yields CVSSNQKTGELFF.

This clone was found a few times. The J gene is TRBJ1-2, the V gene TRBV12-3 or TRBV12-4, with D possibly being TRBD1 (5 bases). V was clipped by 4 bases and J by 0 bases, with 12 bases between them. This CDR3 spans 15 amino acids. CDR3 bases: TGTGCCAGCAGTTCAAGGGGCCTGGCTAACTATGGCTACACCTTC. Translating it yields CASSSRGLANYGYTF.

This clone was seen repeatedly, ten times or more. This rearrangement joins TRBV29-1 to TRBJ2-7; TRBD2 aligns across 8 bases. Trimming cost V 6 bases and J 0 bases; bases outside gene matches: 1. This CDR3 is 12 amino acids long. CDR1 is SQVTM and CDR2 is ANQGSEA in the germline V gene. The CDR3 loop reads CSVSGSSYEQYF. The CDR3 DNA is TGCAGCGTGAGCGGGAGCTCCTACGAGCAGTACTTC.

This clone was picked up many times. A clone one base away is much larger, so this may be a read error. The chain combines TRBV6-1 with TRBJ1-6; 7 bases fit TRBD1. The CDR3 has 13 residues. From germline, CDR1 is MNHNS and CDR2 SASEGT. The CDR3 protein is CVSTTGPNSPLHF. In DNA, the CDR3 is TGTGTCAGCACGACAGGGCCAAATTCACCCCTCCACTTT.

This clone was detected only a few times. V usage is TRBV12-3 or TRBV12-4 and J usage is TRBJ2-1, with TRBD2 identical over 12 bases. The CDR3 is made up of 18 amino acids. With V trimmed by 2 bases and J by 7 bases, 12 bases remained unmatched. Written as DNA, the CDR3 is TGTGCCAGCAGTTTACTGACTAGCGGGAGTCGAAAGGGGAATGAGCAGTTCTTC. Translation: CASSLLTSGSRKGNEQFF.

This clone is medium-sized. V gene TRBV6-2 or TRBV6-3 combines with J gene TRBJ1-6, with TRBD1 identical over 9 bases. The CDR3 is 16 amino acids. Trimming took 4 bases from V and 7 from J; bases not matched to a gene: 8. Per the germline V gene, CDR1 is MNHEY and CDR2 is SVGEGT. The CDR3 coding sequence is TGTGCCAGCAGTTCCTACGTTGGACAGGGGAATTCACCCCTCCACTTT. Protein: CASSSYVGQGNSPLHF.

This clone was recorded at least ten times. The chain is built from TRBV6-1 and TRBJ2-5, with TRBD2 matching over 9 bases. Trimming removed 7 bases from V and 4 bases from J; junction bases left unmatched: 16. The V gene's germline CDR1 is MNHNS and CDR2 SASEGT. There are 17 residues in the CDR3. The CDR3 sequence is CASIGAGAGGPGETQYF. CDR3 DNA sequence: TGTGCCAGCATCGGCGCCGGTGCGGGAGGGCCGGGAGAGACCCAGTACTTC.